This TCR beta chain was identified in a study of persistence of HIV-infected CD4 T cells. Overall study results and limits: Bulk TCR data could not be restricted to HIV-1-infected CMV-responding cells.

Nonspecific anti-CD3/anti-CD28 bead stimulation represents the broad CD4+ T cell repertoire. Responding CD4+ T cells were sorted by upregulation of both CD40 ligand and CD69. Undetectable plasma HIV-1 RNA below 50 copies/mL lasted at least 4 years. To note about this clone: Antigen: not known.

Sequencing used immunoSEQ version 4 in survey mode. The table came from immunoSEQ multiplex PCR; TCRdb's copy has only in-frame clones and leaves some out. The sample contains 35,000 to 45,000 clones, less than 90% of which appear only once. The CDR3 runs 18 residues. The V and J ends lost 5 bases and 3 bases, in that order; junction bases with no gene match: 9. Germline-derived CDR1 and CDR2 are MRHNA and SNTAGT. The genes are TRBV6-4 and TRBJ2-6; 11 bases align to TRBD2. The sequence came from an adult woman with HIV who was CMV-seropositive. The sample in question was CD4+ T cells sorted from PBMCs after approximately 20-hour stimulation, obtained from a patient who received antiretroviral therapy. The CDR3 DNA sequence: TGTGCCAGCAGTCGCTTCCTAGCGGGGGGACATGGGGCCAACGTCCTGACTTTC. Its protein is CASSRFLAGGHGANVLTF.